The rows below give T cell receptor beta chains drawn from one sample of a study of blood T cell repertoires in COVID-19. Libraries were prepared by immunoSEQ multiplex PCR; TCRdb keeps only in-frame clonotypes and omits some of them. The repertoire has 300,000 to 400,000 clones, over 70% of them found once; the top ten carry 6% to 7%. Specimen: peripheral blood. These receptors were collected from a woman aged 45-65 years with COVID-19, enrolled during active disease. CDR3s include the opening cysteine and the closing phenylalanine or tryptophan. A D gene is named only where the DNA matches it firmly. Where a row states a size, it is once, few, many or the class of an expanded clone; other rows omit it.

>TRBJ2-7|once|-|TRBV9
TGTGCCAGCAGCGCAACAGAGGTAGCGCGAGGCAAGTACGAGCAGTACTTC
CASSATEVARGKYEQYF
>TRBJ2-4|-|TRBD1|TRBV3-1/TRBV3-2
TGTGCCAGCAGTCAAATCCCATGGGACAGGGGGCGGGACATAGCCAAAAACATTCAGTACTTC
CASSQIPWDRGRDIAKNIQYF
>TRBJ1-1|-|-|TRBV19
TGTGCCAGTAGTATCTCGAGTCGCGCTGAAGCTTTCTTT
CASSISSRAEAFF
>TRBJ1-1|-|-|TRBV2
TGTGCCAGCAGCCTACAGGGATTACACACTGAAGCTTTCTTT
CASSLQGLHTEAFF
>TRBJ1-2|-|-|TRBV5-1
TGCGCCAGCAGCTATCTACTTCTGGGGCCTAACTATGGCTACACCTTC
CASSYLLLGPNYGYTF
>TRBJ2-5|-|-|TRBV6-5
TGTGCCAGCAGTACTACTCCCGTCGGGACCCAGTACTTC
CASSTTPVGTQYF
>TRBJ1-1|-|-|TRBV3-1/TRBV3-2
TGTGCCAGCAGCCAATCGTTTTTAAGAGGGGGCACTGAAGCTTTCTTT
CASSQSFLRGGTEAFF
>TRBJ2-2|-|-|TRBV5-1
TGCGCCAGCAACCCGAGGACGGGGGAAACCGGGGAGCTGTTTTTT
CASNPRTGETGELFF
>TRBJ1-4|-|-|TRBV30
TGTGCCTGGAGTGCCGTGAGGGGGAACGAGGAAAAACTGTTTTTT
CAWSAVRGNEEKLFF
>TRBJ1-2|-|-|TRBV6-5
TGTGCCAGCAGTCAGGGGCAGCCTGAAGGCTACACCTTC
CASSQGQPEGYTF
>TRBJ2-3|-|TRBD2|TRBV5-8
TGTGCCAGCAGCCAGCGGGAGGGCCTCGGGGATACGCAGTATTTT
CASSQREGLGDTQYF
>TRBJ2-1|-|TRBD2|TRBV7-3
TGTGCCAGCAGCCCCATTACTAGCGGGAGAGGTGATGAGCAGTTCTTC
CASSPITSGRGDEQFF
>TRBJ2-5|once|TRBD1|TRBV27
TGTGCCAGCAGTTTAGTCCGACCCGGGACAGGGGGCGCGTTTGGAGAGACCCAGTACTTC
CASSLVRPGTGGAFGETQYF
>TRBJ1-2|-|TRBD1|TRBV5-6
TGTGCCAGCAGTGGACAGGGGTCTGGCTACACCTTC
CASSGQGSGYTF
>TRBJ1-1|-|-|TRBV4-3
TGCGCCAGCAGCGACCAGCGGACAGCTCATCATGAAGCTTTCTTT
CASSDQRTAHHEAFF
>TRBJ2-1|-|TRBD2|TRBV2
TGTGCCAGCAGGCTACTAGCGGGCCCCTACAATGAGCAGTTCTTC
CASRLLAGPYNEQFF
>TRBJ1-5|few|TRBD1|TRBV6-1
TGTGCCAGCAGTGAACGAAAGGTACAGGGGGGACAGCCCCAGCATTTT
CASSERKVQGGQPQHF
>TRBJ2-1|-|-|TRBV10-2
TGCGCCAGCAGTGATTACAGGGAGTGGGGAAACAATGAGCAGTTCTTC
CASSDYREWGNNEQFF
>TRBJ1-4|few|-|TRBV30
TGTGCCTGGAGTGTAGCAGGGGCGATTGCAACTAATGAAAAACTGTTTTTT
CAWSVAGAIATNEKLFF
>TRBJ1-2|-|-|TRBV5-6
TGTGCCAGCAGCCCCGGGGAGGGTATCGGCTACACCTTC
CASSPGEGIGYTF
>TRBJ2-3|-|-|TRBV5-1
TGCGCCAGCAGCGCCCTCACTAGTCCCCCAGATACGCAGTATTTT
CASSALTSPPDTQYF
>TRBJ2-5|-|TRBD1|TRBV24-1
TGTGCCACCAGTGATCCCGGACAGGCCGGCCAAGAGACCCAGTACTTC
CATSDPGQAGQETQYF
>TRBJ1-2|-|TRBD1|TRBV7-3
TGTGCCAGCAGCGATCCTGGACAGGTCGGCGGCTACACCTTC
CASSDPGQVGGYTF
>TRBJ1-6|-|TRBD1|TRBV4-2
TGTGCCAGCAGCACCGACAGGGGTTGGTCACCCCTCCACTTT
CASSTDRGWSPLHF
>TRBJ2-7|-|-|TRBV6-5
TGTGCCAGCAGTTTTAACAGATACGAGCAGTACTTC
CASSFNRYEQYF
>TRBJ2-3|-|TRBD2|TRBV10-3
TGTGCCATCACCCCCGGACGGGAGGTAGGAACAGATACGCAGTATTTT
CAITPGREVGTDTQYF
>TRBJ2-1|-|-|TRBV29-1
TGCAGCGTGGAGGGATTCAGGGTTGACAATGAGCAGTTCTTC
CSVEGFRVDNEQFF
>TRBJ2-7|-|TRBD1|TRBV6-2/TRBV6-3
TGTGCCAGCAGTTACCCAGGGACAGGCGGAGAGCAGTACTTC
CASSYPGTGGEQYF
>TRBJ2-1|-|TRBD1|TRBV19
TGTGCCAGTAGTATTGGGGGACAGGGGGTAAATGAGCAGTTCTTC
CASSIGGQGVNEQFF
>TRBJ2-5|-|TRBD2|TRBV7-2
TGTGCCAGCGAGCGGACTAGCGGGAGGGCCCTAGAGACCCAGTACTTC
CASERTSGRALETQYF
>TRBJ2-3|-|TRBD2|TRBV27
TGTGCCAGCAGTCCATACACTAGCGGGAGAACAGATACGCAGTATTTT
CASSPYTSGRTDTQYF
>TRBJ2-5|-|-|TRBV20-1
TGCAGTGCATGGCCGGGGGAGACCCAGTACTTC
CSAWPGETQYF
>TRBJ2-1|-|TRBD1|TRBV19
TGTGCCAGTAGCCCGACAGGGTTTTACAATGAGCAGTTCTTC
CASSPTGFYNEQFF
>TRBJ1-1|-|-|TRBV28
TGTGCCAGCAGTTTAGCGTTGCAGGGGAGGGGCACTGAAGCTTTCTTT
CASSLALQGRGTEAFF
>TRBJ2-7|once|-|TRBV3-1/TRBV3-2
TGTGCCAGCAGCCAAACAAGCGAGCAGTACTTC
CASSQTSEQYF
>TRBJ2-7|-|-|TRBV27
TGTGCCAGCGCCCAGGGCAGCTCCCCCTCCTACGAGCAGTACTTC
CASAQGSSPSYEQYF
>TRBJ1-5|-|TRBD1|TRBV18
TGTGCCAGCTCACCCAACGGACAGGGGAGGCAGCCCCAGCATTTT
CASSPNGQGRQPQHF
>TRBJ1-2|once|TRBD1|TRBV30
TGTGCCTGGAGCGCCAAACTTCGGACAGGGAGCTATGGCTACACCTTC
CAWSAKLRTGSYGYTF
>TRBJ2-1|-|-|TRBV10-3
TGTGCCATCAACTCGATTCCTATCAATGAGCAGTTCTTC
CAINSIPINEQFF
>TRBJ1-1|-|TRBD1|TRBV6-5
TGTGCCAGCAGCCCCTCCGGGACAGGGAACACTGAAGCTTTCTTT
CASSPSGTGNTEAFF
>TRBJ2-1|-|TRBD2|TRBV20-1
TGCAGTGCTAGTTCCGGGACTAGCGGGAGGTTCAATGAGCAGTTCTTC
CSASSGTSGRFNEQFF